This TCR beta chain originates from a study of T-cell reconstitution after alpha-beta-depleted transplantation in children. A library of TCRbeta sequences, prepared with unique molecular identifiers, was generated. One entry per CDR3 protein results from TCRdb running MiXCR on the PCR reads. The sample shows some 400,000 distinct CDR3 sequences, about 20% of them seen only once. There are 14 residues in the CDR3. V shed 6 bases and J shed 2 bases, with 12 bases lying between them. Germline V gene sequence: CDR1 KGHDR, CDR2 SFDVKD. The receptor's source is a human donor who donated a stem cell graft to a child with acute myeloid leukemia. The chain uses TRBV24-1 and TRBJ2-5; D unresolved. The specimen was PBMCs from the stem cell graft donor, collected from the stem cell graft. Here the CDR3 DNA reads TGTGCCACCAGTCCTAGTCGAGCTCAAGAGACCCAGTACTTC. Translation gives CATSPSRAQETQYF.